These T cell receptor beta chains were read from a single sample in a study of blood T cells in healthy people across ages. TCRdb analysed the 5' RACE reads with MiXCR anew, one entry per CDR3 protein. In the table there are roughly 550,000 distinct CDR3 sequences, more than 20% of which are singletons. The data were also submitted as part of a second study, on T cells of mothers and their children.

Sequenced input: blood. These receptors were collected from a boy aged 5 to 17 in good health. Both conserved end residues are part of each CDR3. Fields, in order: clone size, D gene, J gene, V gene, CDR3 DNA, CDR3 protein. The D gene is left open where the match is weak. Only some rows state a clone size, as once, few, many or a class for expanded clones.

size: .
D: .
J: TRBJ1-1
V: TRBV9
DNA: TGTGCCAGCAGCGTAGGGGCAGGCACCGAAGCTTTCTTT
CDR3: CASSVGAGTEAFF

size: .
D: .
J: TRBJ2-5
V: TRBV5-1
DNA: TGCGCCAGCAGCTTGGATGACAGGGTGGGAGGATCGACCCAGTACTTC
CDR3: CASSLDDRVGGSTQYF

size: few
D: .
J: TRBJ2-7
V: TRBV7-2
DNA: TGTGCCAGCAGTTTCACCGGGACCGCAAGTCCGTACGAGCAGTACTTC
CDR3: CASSFTGTASPYEQYF

size: .
D: TRBD2
J: TRBJ2-2
V: TRBV5-1
DNA: TGCGCCAGCAGCCCTTTTGCCGGGGGGGCCACCGGGGAGCTGTTTTTT
CDR3: CASSPFAGGATGELFF

size: few
D: .
J: TRBJ2-2
V: TRBV5-5
DNA: TGTGCCAGCAGCTTGTCCTCGTGGACCACGAACACCGGGGAGCTGTTTTTT
CDR3: CASSLSSWTTNTGELFF

size: .
D: .
J: TRBJ1-5
V: TRBV20-1
DNA: TGCAGTGCTAGAGTCTCTAAGGGAGTGGTAAATCAGCCCCAGCATTTT
CDR3: CSARVSKGVVNQPQHF

size: few
D: TRBD1
J: TRBJ1-2
V: TRBV7-2
DNA: TGTGCCAGTTTAGGACAGGTCGGGGAAAATGGCTACACCTTC
CDR3: CASLGQVGENGYTF

size: .
D: TRBD2
J: TRBJ2-7
V: TRBV20-1
DNA: TGCAGTGCTAGAGAGATTAGCGGGAGCATGTATCGGTACGAGCAGTACTTC
CDR3: CSAREISGSMYRYEQYF

size: .
D: TRBD1
J: TRBJ2-4
V: TRBV20-1
DNA: TGCAGTGCTACACAGGGGGCCTTAGCCAAAAACATTCAGTACTTC
CDR3: CSATQGALAKNIQYF

size: few
D: TRBD2
J: TRBJ2-7
V: TRBV20-1
DNA: TGCAGCGCTAGAGATTCGGCGGGAGGGGGGGCCTACGAGCAGTACTTC
CDR3: CSARDSAGGGAYEQYF

size: .
D: .
J: TRBJ1-5
V: TRBV30
DNA: TGTGCCTGGAGTGGACAGGAGAATCAGCCCCAGCATTTT
CDR3: CAWSGQENQPQHF

size: few
D: TRBD2
J: TRBJ2-3
V: TRBV18
DNA: TGTGCCAGCTCACCAGCGGGACTAGCGGGAGCAACAGATACGCAGTATTTT
CDR3: CASSPAGLAGATDTQYF

size: few
D: .
J: TRBJ2-5
V: TRBV11-2
DNA: TGTGCCAGCAGCTTCAGACAGCCGGCCCAGTACTTC
CDR3: CASSFRQPAQYF

size: many
D: .
J: TRBJ2-7
V: TRBV4-3
DNA: TGCGCCAGCAGCCAAGATCGCGGCCAGGATGGTTACGAGCAGTACTTC
CDR3: CASSQDRGQDGYEQYF

size: many
D: TRBD2
J: TRBJ2-3
V: TRBV7-2
DNA: TGTGCCAGCAGCTCGTCAGCTAGCGGGGGGTTATCAAAGGCAGATACGCAGTATTTT
CDR3: CASSSSASGGLSKADTQYF

size: .
D: .
J: TRBJ1-3
V: TRBV4-1
DNA: TGCGCCAGCAGCCAAGAAGTAGGTTCGAATGGAAACACCATATATTTT
CDR3: CASSQEVGSNGNTIYF

size: few
D: .
J: TRBJ2-1
V: TRBV29-1
DNA: TGCAGCGTGGAAGGGGTCCTCTCCTACAATGAGCAGTTCTTC
CDR3: CSVEGVLSYNEQFF

size: .
D: TRBD1
J: TRBJ2-7
V: TRBV19
DNA: TGTGCCAGTAGTGCCCCGGGACAGGGGGTCCACGAGCAGTACTTC
CDR3: CASSAPGQGVHEQYF

size: few
D: TRBD1
J: TRBJ2-1
V: TRBV7-2
DNA: TGTGCCAGCAGCCCGGACAGGGCCTCCTACAATGAGCAGTTCTTC
CDR3: CASSPDRASYNEQFF

size: many
D: TRBD2
J: TRBJ2-1
V: TRBV6-2/TRBV6-3
DNA: TGTGCCAGCAGTTACAGTGCCTACCCCGGGACTAGCGGGCCCAACGCTCAGAGCAATGAGCAGTTCTTC
CDR3: CASSYSAYPGTSGPNAQSNEQFF

size: few
D: TRBD2
J: TRBJ2-1
V: TRBV20-1
DNA: TGCAGTGCCCGAGGACTAGCGGGAGGACTTGAGCAGTTCTTC
CDR3: CSARGLAGGLEQFF

size: .
D: TRBD1
J: TRBJ1-2
V: TRBV19
DNA: TGTGCCAGTAGCCGGGACAGGGGAGCGGAGAACTATGGCTACACCTTC
CDR3: CASSRDRGAENYGYTF

size: .
D: .
J: TRBJ2-1
V: TRBV20-1
DNA: TGCAGTGCTTCTCACGTGGTGGATTTCGACAATGAGCAGTTCTTC
CDR3: CSASHVVDFDNEQFF

size: .
D: .
J: TRBJ2-5
V: TRBV19
DNA: TGTGCCAGTAGAGTCAGGGCCCTCGACGGGACCCAGTACTTC
CDR3: CASRVRALDGTQYF

size: .
D: .
J: TRBJ2-7
V: TRBV9
DNA: TGTGCCAGCAGCCGACGGGGGAGCTCCTACGAGCAGTACTTC
CDR3: CASSRRGSSYEQYF

size: .
D: TRBD1
J: TRBJ1-5
V: TRBV30
DNA: TGTGCCTGGACAGAGACAGGGAGGATCGATCAGCCCCAGCATTTT
CDR3: CAWTETGRIDQPQHF

size: few
D: TRBD2
J: TRBJ2-1
V: TRBV20-1
DNA: TGCAGTGCTGGAATCAGCGGGAGGGCCTACAATGAGCAGTTCTTC
CDR3: CSAGISGRAYNEQFF

size: few
D: TRBD2
J: TRBJ2-1
V: TRBV12-3/TRBV12-4
DNA: TGTGCCAGCAGTTTTAGGGCTAGCGGGGGGGGACGCTACAATGAGCAGTTCTTC
CDR3: CASSFRASGGGRYNEQFF

size: .
D: TRBD1
J: TRBJ1-1
V: TRBV9
DNA: TGTGCCAGCAGCTCGCAAGGACAGGCGAACACTGAAGCTTTCTTT
CDR3: CASSSQGQANTEAFF

size: .
D: TRBD1
J: TRBJ2-5
V: TRBV27
DNA: TGTGCCAGCAGTTATGGCAGGGGGGAGACCCAGTACTTC
CDR3: CASSYGRGETQYF

size: .
D: .
J: TRBJ2-2
V: TRBV10-3
DNA: TGTGCCATCAGTGAATTCCCGAACACCGGGGAGCTGTTTTTT
CDR3: CAISEFPNTGELFF

size: few
D: TRBD1
J: TRBJ1-6
V: TRBV6-6
DNA: TGTGCCAGCAGTTATGGGGACAGGGGGCATTCACCCCTCCACTTT
CDR3: CASSYGDRGHSPLHF

size: .
D: TRBD2
J: TRBJ2-2
V: TRBV4-1
DNA: TGCGCCAGCAGCCAAGAAAGGTTGACCCCAGCGCTAGTAGCGGGAGTTTTTACCGGGGAGCTGTTTTTT
CDR3: CASSQERLTPALVAGVFTGELFF

size: few
D: .
J: TRBJ2-5
V: TRBV7-9
DNA: TGTGCCAGCAGCTTAGACCGGGGGCTCCAAGAGACCCAGTACTTC
CDR3: CASSLDRGLQETQYF

size: .
D: .
J: TRBJ2-7
V: TRBV29-1
DNA: TGCAGCGTAGGACACACCTCCTACGAGCAGTACTTT
CDR3: CSVGHTSYEQYF

size: .
D: TRBD1
J: TRBJ2-3
V: TRBV6-1
DNA: TGTGCCAGCAGTGATCGGTATGGACAGGGGTCAGATACGCAGTATTTT
CDR3: CASSDRYGQGSDTQYF

size: few
D: .
J: TRBJ2-7
V: TRBV2
DNA: TGTGCCAGCAGTGAGGACCCTTACGAGCAGTACTTC
CDR3: CASSEDPYEQYF

size: .
D: .
J: TRBJ2-6
V: TRBV9
DNA: TGTGCCAGCAGCGTGGCCCCCTCTGGGGCCAACGTCCTGACTTTC
CDR3: CASSVAPSGANVLTF